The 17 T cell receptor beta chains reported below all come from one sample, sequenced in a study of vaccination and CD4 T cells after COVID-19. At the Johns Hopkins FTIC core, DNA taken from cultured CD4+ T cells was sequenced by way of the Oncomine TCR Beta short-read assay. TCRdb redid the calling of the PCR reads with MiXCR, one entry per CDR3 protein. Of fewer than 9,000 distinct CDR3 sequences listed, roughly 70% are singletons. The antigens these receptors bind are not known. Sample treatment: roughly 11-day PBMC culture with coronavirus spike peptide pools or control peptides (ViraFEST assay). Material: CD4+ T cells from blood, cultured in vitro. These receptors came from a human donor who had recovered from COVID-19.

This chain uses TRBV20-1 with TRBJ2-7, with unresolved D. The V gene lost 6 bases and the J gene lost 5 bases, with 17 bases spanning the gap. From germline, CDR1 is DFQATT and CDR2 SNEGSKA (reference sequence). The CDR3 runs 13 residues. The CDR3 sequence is CSAMILLGHEQYF. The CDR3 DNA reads TGCAGTGCCATGATACTCCTAGGACACGAGCAGTACTTC.

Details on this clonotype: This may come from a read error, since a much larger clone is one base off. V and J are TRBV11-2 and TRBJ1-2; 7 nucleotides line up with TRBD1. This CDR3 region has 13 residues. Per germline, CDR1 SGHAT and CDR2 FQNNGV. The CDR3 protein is CAGSTGVRPGYTF. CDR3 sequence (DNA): TGTGCCGGCAGCACAGGGGTTCGACCCGGCTACACCTTC.

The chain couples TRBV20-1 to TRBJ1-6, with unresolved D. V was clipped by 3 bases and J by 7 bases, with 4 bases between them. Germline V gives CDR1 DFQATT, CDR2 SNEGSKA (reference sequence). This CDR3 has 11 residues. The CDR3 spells CSASRNSPLHF. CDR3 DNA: TGCAGTGCTAGTCGGAATTCACCCCTCCACTTT.

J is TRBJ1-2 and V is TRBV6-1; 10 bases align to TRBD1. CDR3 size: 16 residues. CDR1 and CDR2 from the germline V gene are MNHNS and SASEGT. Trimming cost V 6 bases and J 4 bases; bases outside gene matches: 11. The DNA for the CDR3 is TGTGCCAGCAGCTCAACCGGGACAGGGGTTTTCTATGGCTACACCTTC. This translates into CASSSTGTGVFYGYTF.

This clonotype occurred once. DNA of the CDR3: TGCAGTGCTGACGCCACTGGGAGTTCACCCCTCCACTTT. Translation gives CSADATGSSPLHF. The genes are TRBV20-1 and TRBJ1-6, with D unresolved. There are 13 residues in the CDR3. Germline lookup yields CDR1 DFQATT and CDR2 SNEGSKA (reference sequence). V was shortened by 5 bases and J by 9 bases, with 14 bases between the two germline ends.

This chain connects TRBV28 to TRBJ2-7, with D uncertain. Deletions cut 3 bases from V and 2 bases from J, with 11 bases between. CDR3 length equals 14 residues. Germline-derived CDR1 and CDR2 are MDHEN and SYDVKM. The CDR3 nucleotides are TGTGCCAGCAGTTTGGCTCGTCATACCTACGAGCAGTACTTC. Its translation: CASSLARHTYEQYF. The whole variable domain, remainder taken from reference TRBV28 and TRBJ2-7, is DVKVTQSSRYLVKRTGEKVFLECVQDMDHENMFWYRQDPGLGLRLIYFSYDVKMKEKGDIPEGYSVSREKKERFSLILESASTNQTSMYLCASSLARHTYEQYFGPGTRLTVT.

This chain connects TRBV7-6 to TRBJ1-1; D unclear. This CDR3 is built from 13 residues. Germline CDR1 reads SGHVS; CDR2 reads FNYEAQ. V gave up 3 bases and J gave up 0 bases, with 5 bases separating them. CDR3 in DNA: TGTGCCAGCAGCTTTAAGGTGAACACTGAAGCTTTCTTT. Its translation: CASSFKVNTEAFF.

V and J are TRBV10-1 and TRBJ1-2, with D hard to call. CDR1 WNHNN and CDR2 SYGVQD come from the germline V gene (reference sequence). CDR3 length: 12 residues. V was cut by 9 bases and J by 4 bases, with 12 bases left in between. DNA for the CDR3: TGCGCCAGTTGTAGCAGGTTCTATGGCTACACCTTC. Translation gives CASCSRFYGYTF.

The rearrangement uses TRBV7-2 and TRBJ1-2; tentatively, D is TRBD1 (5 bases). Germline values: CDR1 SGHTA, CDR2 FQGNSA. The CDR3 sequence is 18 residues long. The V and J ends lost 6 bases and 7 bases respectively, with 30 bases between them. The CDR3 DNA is TGTGCCAGCAGAAATTACTTCGGAGGAGGTTCTGGTGGGGCTGGCTACACCTTC. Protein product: CASRNYFGGGSGGAGYTF.

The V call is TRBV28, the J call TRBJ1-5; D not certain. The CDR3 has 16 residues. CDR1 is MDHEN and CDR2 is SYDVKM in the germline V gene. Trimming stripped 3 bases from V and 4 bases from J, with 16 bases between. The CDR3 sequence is CASSFSGESRNQPQHF. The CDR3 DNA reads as TGTGCCAGCAGTTTTTCGGGTGAAAGTCGAAATCAGCCCCAGCATTTT.

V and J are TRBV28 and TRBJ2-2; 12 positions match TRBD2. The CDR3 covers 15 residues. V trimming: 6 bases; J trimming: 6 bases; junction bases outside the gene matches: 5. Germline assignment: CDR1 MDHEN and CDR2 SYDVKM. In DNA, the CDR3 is TGTGCCAGCAGCACTAGCGGGAGGAAAGCCGGGGAGCTGTTTTTT. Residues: CASSTSGRKAGELFF.

CDR3 sequence reads: CASSVRGSPNEKLFF. The CDR3 region has the DNA TGTGCCAGCAGTGTCCGGGGATCCCCTAATGAAAAACTGTTTTTT. The V and J genes are TRBV28 and TRBJ1-4, with D uncertain. Germline V gives CDR1 MDHEN, CDR2 SYDVKM. V gave up 5 bases and J gave up 3 bases, with 13 bases separating them. This CDR3 region has 15 residues.

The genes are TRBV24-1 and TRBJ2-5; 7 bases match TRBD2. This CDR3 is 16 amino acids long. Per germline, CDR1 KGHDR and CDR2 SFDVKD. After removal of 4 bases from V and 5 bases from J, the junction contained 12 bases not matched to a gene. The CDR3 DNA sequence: TGTGCCACCAGTGACTCAATAGCGGGTGGGCAGGAGACCCAGTACTTC. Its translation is CATSDSIAGGQETQYF.

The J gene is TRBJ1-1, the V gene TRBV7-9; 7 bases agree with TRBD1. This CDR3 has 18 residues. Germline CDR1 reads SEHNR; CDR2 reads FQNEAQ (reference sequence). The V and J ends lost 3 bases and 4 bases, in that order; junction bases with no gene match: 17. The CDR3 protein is CASSFYTGAGLESTEAFF. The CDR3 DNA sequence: TGTGCCAGCAGCTTCTATACAGGGGCCGGATTGGAGAGCACTGAAGCTTTCTTT.

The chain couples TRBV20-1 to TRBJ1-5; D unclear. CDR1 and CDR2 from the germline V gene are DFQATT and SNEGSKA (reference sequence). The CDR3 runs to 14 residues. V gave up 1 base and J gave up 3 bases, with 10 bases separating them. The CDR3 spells CSARVTHLNQPQHF. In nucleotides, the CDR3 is TGCAGTGCTAGAGTCACCCATCTCAATCAGCCCCAGCATTTT.

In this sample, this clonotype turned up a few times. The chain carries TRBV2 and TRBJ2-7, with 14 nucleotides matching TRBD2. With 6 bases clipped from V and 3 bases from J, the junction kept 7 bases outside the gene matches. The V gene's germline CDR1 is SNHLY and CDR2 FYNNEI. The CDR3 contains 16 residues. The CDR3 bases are TGTGCCAGCAGGGAGGGACTAGCGGGAGTGGTCTACGAGCAGTACTTC. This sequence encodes CASREGLAGVVYEQYF. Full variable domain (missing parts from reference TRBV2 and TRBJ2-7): EPEVTQTPSHQVTQMGQEVILRCVPISNHLYFYWYRQILGQKVEFLVSFYNNEISEKSEIFDDQFSVERPDGSNFTLKIRSTKLEDSAMYFCASREGLAGVVYEQYFGPGTRLTVT.

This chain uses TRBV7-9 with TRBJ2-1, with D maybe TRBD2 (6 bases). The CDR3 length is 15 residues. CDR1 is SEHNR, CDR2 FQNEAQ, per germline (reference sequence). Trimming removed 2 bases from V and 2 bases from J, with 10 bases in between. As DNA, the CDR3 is TGTGCCAGCAGCTTAAGACTAGGGCCCTACAATGAGCAGTTCTTC. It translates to CASSLRLGPYNEQFF.